The 11 T cell receptor beta chains presented below share a single source sample, sequenced in a study of blood T cell repertoires in COVID-19. The method was immunoSEQ multiplex PCR; TCRdb's version includes in-frame clones alone and lacks a portion of them. Found here are around 160,000 clones, more than 75% of them singletons; the top ten hold under 7.5%. What was sequenced was peripheral blood. The receptor source for this set is an elderly man with acute or convalescent COVID-19.

The rearrangement joins TRBV15 to TRBJ2-7; weak D call: TRBD1 (6 bases). This CDR3 spans 15 amino acids. In germline, CDR1 is LNHNV, CDR2 YYDKDF (reference sequence). Deletions cut 0 bases from V and 7 bases from J, with 16 bases between. CDR3 amino acids: CATSREGAASGEQYF. CDR3 sequence (DNA): TGTGCCACCAGCAGAGAGGGGGCAGCCTCAGGAGAGCAGTACTTC.

The chain carries TRBV7-2 and TRBJ2-1, with 12 bases matching TRBD2. V gave up 2 bases and J gave up 5 bases; unmatched junction bases: 1. Germline CDR1 reads SGHTA; CDR2 reads FQGNSA. This CDR3 contains 15 residues. The CDR3 DNA sequence: TGTGCCAGCAGCTTAAGACTAGCGGGAGACAATGAGCAGTTCTTC. It codes for CASSLRLAGDNEQFF. Filled out from reference TRBV7-2 and TRBJ2-1, the complete variable domain reads GAGVSQSPSNKVTEKGKDVELRCDPISGHTALYWYRQSLGQGLEFLIYFQGNSAPDKSGLPSDRFSAERTGGSVSTLTIQRTQQEDSAVYLCASSLRLAGDNEQFFGPGTRLTVL.

Turning to this clone: Other DNA sequences in this specimen translate into the identical CDR3. V and J are TRBV18 and TRBJ2-2, with TRBD1 matching 8 bases. There are 15 residues in the CDR3. Germline V gene data show CDR1 as KGHSH and CDR2 as LQKENI. J gave up 0 bases and V 3 bases, and 0 bases lay outside the gene matches. The CDR3 sequence is CASSPGQANTGELFF. For the CDR3, the DNA is TGTGCCAGCTCACCGGGACAGGCGAACACCGGGGAGCTGTTTTTT.

This clone was found once. The V call is TRBV21-1, the J call TRBJ2-2; the tabulated D call, TRBD1, remains unverified against the DNA. TRBV21-1 is a pseudogene locus. The CDR3 consists of 18 residues. In DNA form, the CDR3 reads TGTGCCAGCAGCAATCCGGGAAGCGAGGACAGGATTACCGGGGAGCTGTTTTTT. Residues: CASSNPGSEDRITGELFF.

The chain joins TRBV28 to TRBJ2-1; tentative D call: TRBD1 (6 bases). The CDR3 spans 14 residues. The germline V gene has CDR1 MDHEN and CDR2 SYDVKM. Trimming took 6 bases from V and 4 from J, leaving 13 bases between them. DNA of the CDR3: TGTGCCAGCAGAAACCAGGGGAATTACAATGAGCAGTTCTTC. Translation: CASRNQGNYNEQFF. Full variable domain (rest looked up from reference TRBV28 and TRBJ2-1): DVKVTQSSRYLVKRTGEKVFLECVQDMDHENMFWYRQDPGLGLRLIYFSYDVKMKEKGDIPEGYSVSREKKERFSLILESASTNQTSMYLCASRNQGNYNEQFFGPGTRLTVL.

The rearrangement uses TRBV28 and TRBJ1-6, with 9 bases fitting TRBD1. After removal of 6 bases from V and 0 bases from J, the junction contained 6 bases not matched to a gene. Germline lookup yields CDR1 MDHEN and CDR2 SYDVKM. CDR3 length: 17 amino acids. CDR3 sequence (DNA): TGTGCCAGCAGCCCGGGACAGGGCAACTCCTATAATTCACCCCTCCACTTT. Translation: CASSPGQGNSYNSPLHF.

The chain joins TRBV7-3 to TRBJ1-1; no clear D. The germline V gene encodes CDR1 SGHTA and CDR2 FQGTGA. The CDR3 spans 13 residues. The ends were cut back, 5 bases at V and 7 bases at J, with 14 bases in the middle. This chain's CDR3 is CASSPESSLEAFF. The DNA of the CDR3 is TGTGCCAGCAGCCCCGAGAGTTCTCTTGAAGCTTTCTTT.

V is TRBV28 and J is TRBJ2-2; TRBD1 matches 8 bases. The CDR3 length is 14 residues. V dropped 5 bases and J dropped 7; count of bases not matched to a gene: 6. CDR1 is MDHEN and CDR2 is SYDVKM in the germline V gene. CDR3 nucleotide sequence: TGTGCCAGCAGTAGGCAGGGGGCTTTCGGGGAGCTGTTTTTT. Its translation is CASSRQGAFGELFF.

The chain is built from TRBV5-1 and TRBJ2-1; D is uncertain. This CDR3 contains 13 residues. Deletions cut 2 bases from V and 6 bases from J, with 9 bases between. Germline-derived CDR1 and CDR2 are SGHRS and YFSETQ. CDR3 region: CASSFLLGNEQFF. CDR3 sequence (DNA): TGCGCCAGCAGCTTCTTACTCGGCAATGAGCAGTTCTTC. Drawing the rest from reference TRBV5-1 and TRBJ2-1, the complete variable domain is KAGVTQTPRYLIKTRGQQVTLSCSPISGHRSVSWYQQTPGQGLQFLFEYFSETQRNKGNFPGRFSGRQFSNSRSEMNVSTLELGDSALYLCASSFLLGNEQFFGPGTRLTVL.

The rearrangement links TRBV18 to TRBJ2-3; D is unresolved. CDR1 is KGHSH, CDR2 LQKENI, per germline. This CDR3 is 14 amino acids long. V lost 0 bases and J 6 bases, leaving 10 bases between the germline ends. CDR3 DNA: TGTGCCAGCTCACCACCGTCCCTCGCGGATACGCAGTATTTT. It codes for CASSPPSLADTQYF.

This chain joins TRBV5-1 and TRBJ2-5; 9 bases agree with TRBD2. CDR1 and CDR2 (germline): SGHRS, YFSETQ. The CDR3 loop spans 14 amino acids. J was trimmed by 3 bases and V by 1 base; bases with no gene match: 1. This chain's CDR3 is CASSLSSGKETQYF. Here the CDR3 DNA reads TGCGCCAGCAGCTTGTCTAGCGGGAAAGAGACCCAGTACTTC.